The sequence of this TCR beta chain was determined in a study of blood T cell repertoires in COVID-19. Study background: Spain, Italy and the United States supplied samples that represented acute and convalescent COVID-19. Nucleic acid was either cDNA or gDNA, and it came from T cells, B-cell-depleted T cells, or PBMCs.

Seattle participants joined during active infection and were tracked over time. Source study methods: Reference gene primer amplification gave estimated nucleated cell counts. Libraries were prepared by immunoSEQ multiplex PCR; TCRdb keeps only in-frame clonotypes and omits some of them. For V, J and clone size, that table is used; D and trimming come from the DNA. Of over 50,000 clones in the sample, around 82% were seen once. Germline CDR1 is SQVTM and CDR2 is ANQGSEA. The CDR3 is made up of 14 amino acids. The V gene lost 7 bases and the J gene lost 0 bases, with 16 bases spanning the gap. V gene TRBV29-1 combines with J gene TRBJ2-7; a possible D gene is TRBD1 (7 bases). The receptor's source is a man aged 55 to 70 with COVID-19, enrolled during active disease. Sequenced sample: peripheral blood. CDR3 sequence reads: CSGAGGGGSYEQYF. The CDR3 coding sequence is TGCAGCGGGGCCGGAGGGGGCGGCTCCTACGAGCAGTACTTC.